A single T cell receptor beta chain is shown here with its context. These data belong to a study of blood T cell repertoires in COVID-19. As for the study in general: Some COVID-19 samples were acute and others convalescent; all came from the United States, Italy and Spain. PBMCs, B-cell-depleted T cells, or T cells provided the cDNA or gDNA that made up the material.

Source study methods: The assay estimated nucleated cells by amplifying reference gene primers. TCRdb's copy holds only in-frame clones and misses some; the assay was immunoSEQ multiplex PCR. From that table come the V and J calls and clone size; the DNA was used to work out D and trimming. The sample carries roughly 200,000 clones, approximately 85% recorded once. V lost 2 bases and J lost 3; bases outside the gene matches: 9. The CDR3 extends over 16 amino acids. Germline V gene data show CDR1 as MNHEY and CDR2 as SMNVEV (reference sequence). The receptor comes from an older woman with acute or convalescent COVID-19. The rearrangement links TRBV27 to TRBJ2-7; 8 positions agree with TRBD1. Input material: peripheral blood. The chain's CDR3 is CASSLVGQGAFYEQYF. CDR3 nucleotide sequence: TGTGCCAGCAGTTTAGTAGGGCAGGGGGCCTTCTACGAGCAGTACTTC.